This T cell receptor (beta chain) was sequenced for a study of patients with pleural tuberculosis. The CDR3 spans 12 residues. Between the trimmed V and J ends, which lost 9 bases and 1 base, there was a span of 5 bases. The V gene's germline CDR1 is KGHDR and CDR2 SFDVKD. This clonotype was seen more than once but under ten times. TCRdb redid the calling of the reads with MiXCR, one entry per CDR3 protein. This sample has approximately 50,000 distinct CDR3 sequences, with about 7.3% found just once. The sequence derives from a human donor with pleural tuberculosis. The chain joins TRBV24-1 to TRBJ2-2; unclear D gene. This chain's CDR3 is CATGVNTGELFF. DNA for the CDR3: TGTGCCACCGGCGTGAACACCGGGGAGCTGTTTTTT.